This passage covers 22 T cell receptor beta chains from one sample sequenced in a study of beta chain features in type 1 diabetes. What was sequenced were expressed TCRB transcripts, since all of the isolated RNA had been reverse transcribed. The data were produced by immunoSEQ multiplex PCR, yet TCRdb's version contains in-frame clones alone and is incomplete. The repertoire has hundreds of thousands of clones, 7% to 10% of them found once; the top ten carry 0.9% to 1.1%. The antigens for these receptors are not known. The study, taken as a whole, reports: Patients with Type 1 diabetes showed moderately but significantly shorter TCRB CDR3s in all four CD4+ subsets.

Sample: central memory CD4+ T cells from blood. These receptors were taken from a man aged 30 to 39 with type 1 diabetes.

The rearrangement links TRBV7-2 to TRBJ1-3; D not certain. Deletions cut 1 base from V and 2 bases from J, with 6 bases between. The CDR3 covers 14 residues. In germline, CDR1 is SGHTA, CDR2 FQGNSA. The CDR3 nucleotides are TGTGCCAGCAGCTTAGTAGGTCCTGGAAACACCATATATTTT. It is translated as CASSLVGPGNTIYF.

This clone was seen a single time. The CDR3 sequence is CASSQAPRTSGGARETQYF. CDR3 nucleotide sequence: TGTGCCAGCAGCCAAGCTCCTCGGACTAGCGGGGGGGCCAGAGAGACCCAGTACTTC. The chain links TRBV4-2 to TRBJ2-5; 15 nucleotides agree with TRBD2. Trimming cost V 1 base and J 4 bases; bases outside gene matches: 10. CDR3 length: 19 residues. CDR1 is LGHNA, CDR2 YNFKEQ, per germline.

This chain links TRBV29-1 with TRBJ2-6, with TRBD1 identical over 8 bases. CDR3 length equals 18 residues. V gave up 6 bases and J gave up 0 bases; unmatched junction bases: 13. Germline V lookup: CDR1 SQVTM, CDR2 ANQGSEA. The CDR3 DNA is TGCAGCGTGGGAGCCCCGGGGACAGGCGGCTCTGGGGCCAACGTCCTGACTTTC. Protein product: CSVGAPGTGGSGANVLTF. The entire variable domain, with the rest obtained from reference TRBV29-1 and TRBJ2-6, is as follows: SAVISQKPSRDICQRGTSLTIQCQVDSQVTMMFWYRQQPGQSLTLIATANQGSEATYESGFVIDKFPISRPNLTFSTLTVSNMSPEDSSIYLCSVGAPGTGGSGANVLTFGAGSRLTVL.

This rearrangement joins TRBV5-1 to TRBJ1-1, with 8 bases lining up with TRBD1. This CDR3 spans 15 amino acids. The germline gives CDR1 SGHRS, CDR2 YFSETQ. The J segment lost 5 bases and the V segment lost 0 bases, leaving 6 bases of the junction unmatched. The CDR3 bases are TGCGCCAGCAGCTTGGATCGGACAGGGCTTACTGAAGCTTTCTTT. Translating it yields CASSLDRTGLTEAFF.

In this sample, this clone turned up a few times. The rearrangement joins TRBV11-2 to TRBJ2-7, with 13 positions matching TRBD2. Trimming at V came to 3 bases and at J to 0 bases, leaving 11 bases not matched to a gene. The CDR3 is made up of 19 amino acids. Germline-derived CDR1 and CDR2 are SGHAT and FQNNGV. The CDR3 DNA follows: TGTGCCAGCAGCTTGACTTTGGGACTAGCGGGGCTAAACTCCTACGAGCAGTACTTC. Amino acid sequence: CASSLTLGLAGLNSYEQYF.

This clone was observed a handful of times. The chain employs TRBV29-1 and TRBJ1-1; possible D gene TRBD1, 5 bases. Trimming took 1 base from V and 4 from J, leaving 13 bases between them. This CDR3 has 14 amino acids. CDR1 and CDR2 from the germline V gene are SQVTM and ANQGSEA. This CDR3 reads CSVEVQDGATEAFF. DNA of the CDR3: TGCAGCGTTGAAGTTCAGGACGGGGCCACTGAAGCTTTCTTT.

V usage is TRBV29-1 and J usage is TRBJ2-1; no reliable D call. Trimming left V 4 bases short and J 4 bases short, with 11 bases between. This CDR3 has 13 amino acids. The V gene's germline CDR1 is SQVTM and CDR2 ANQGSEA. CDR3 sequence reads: CSVVGPSYNEQFF. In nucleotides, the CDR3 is TGCAGCGTTGTGGGCCCCTCTTACAATGAGCAGTTCTTC.

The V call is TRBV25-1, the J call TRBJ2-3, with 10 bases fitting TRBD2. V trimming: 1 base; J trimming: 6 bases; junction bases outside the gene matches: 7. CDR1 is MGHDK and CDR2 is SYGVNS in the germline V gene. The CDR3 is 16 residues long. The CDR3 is CASSEFQRGGQDTQYF. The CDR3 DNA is TGTGCCAGCAGTGAATTTCAGCGGGGGGGCCAGGATACGCAGTATTTT.

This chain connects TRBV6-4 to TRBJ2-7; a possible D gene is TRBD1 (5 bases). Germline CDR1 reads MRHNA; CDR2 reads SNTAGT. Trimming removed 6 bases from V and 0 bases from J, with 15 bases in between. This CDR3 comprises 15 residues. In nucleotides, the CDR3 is TGTGCCAGCAGACCCCCAGGGCCGAGCTCCTACGAGCAGTACTTC. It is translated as CASRPPGPSSYEQYF.

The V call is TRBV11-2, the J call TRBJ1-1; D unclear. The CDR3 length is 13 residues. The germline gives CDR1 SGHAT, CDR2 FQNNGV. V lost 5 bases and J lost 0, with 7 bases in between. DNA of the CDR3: TGTGCCAGCAGCGAGAGTCTGAACACTGAAGCTTTCTTT. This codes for CASSESLNTEAFF.

CDR3 sequence: CASSMGQGSYGYTF. In nucleotides, the CDR3 is TGTGCCAGTAGTATGGGACAGGGAAGTTATGGCTACACCTTC. The chain is built from TRBV19 and TRBJ1-2, with 9 bases matching TRBD1. Trimming at V came to 3 bases and at J to 5 bases, leaving 4 bases not matched to a gene. Germline CDR1 and CDR2: LNHDA and SQIVND (reference sequence). The CDR3 loop spans 14 amino acids.

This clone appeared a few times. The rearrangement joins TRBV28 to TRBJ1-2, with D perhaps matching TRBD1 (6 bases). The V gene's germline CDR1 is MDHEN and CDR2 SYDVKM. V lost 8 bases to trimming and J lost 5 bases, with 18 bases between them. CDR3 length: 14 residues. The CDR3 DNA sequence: TGTGCCAGCCTTGAGACCGGGACACAGTATGGCTACACCTTC. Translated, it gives CASLETGTQYGYTF.

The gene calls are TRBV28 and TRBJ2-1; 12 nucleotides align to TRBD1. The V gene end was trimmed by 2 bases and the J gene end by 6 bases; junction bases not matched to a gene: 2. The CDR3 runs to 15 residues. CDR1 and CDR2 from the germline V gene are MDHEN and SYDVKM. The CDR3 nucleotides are TGTGCCAGCAGTTTAAGGGACAGGGGGCCCAATGAGCAGTTCTTC. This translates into CASSLRDRGPNEQFF.

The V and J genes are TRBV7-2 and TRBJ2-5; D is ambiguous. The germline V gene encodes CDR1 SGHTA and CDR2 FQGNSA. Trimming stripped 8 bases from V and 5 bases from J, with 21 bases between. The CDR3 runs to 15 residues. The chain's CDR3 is CASLLDGRQGETQYF. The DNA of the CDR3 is TGTGCCAGCCTTCTCGACGGCAGACAAGGGGAGACCCAGTACTTC.

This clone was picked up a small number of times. CDR3 in DNA: TGCAGCGTTGGGGGTGCGTTCATGAACACTGAAGCTTTCTTT. Translating it yields CSVGGAFMNTEAFF. V is TRBV29-1 and J is TRBJ1-1; D gene ambiguous. Germline V CDR1 and CDR2: SQVTM, ANQGSEA. The CDR3 has 14 amino acids. V lost 4 bases, J lost 0 bases, and 12 bases lay in between. Together with reference TRBV29-1 and TRBJ1-1, the CDR3 gives the full variable domain: SAVISQKPSRDICQRGTSLTIQCQVDSQVTMMFWYRQQPGQSLTLIATANQGSEATYESGFVIDKFPISRPNLTFSTLTVSNMSPEDSSIYLCSVGGAFMNTEAFFGQGTRLTVV.

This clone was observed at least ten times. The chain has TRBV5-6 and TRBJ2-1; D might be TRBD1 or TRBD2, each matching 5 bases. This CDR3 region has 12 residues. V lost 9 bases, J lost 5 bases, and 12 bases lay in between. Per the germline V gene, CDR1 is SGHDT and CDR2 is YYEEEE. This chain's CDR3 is CATGTANNEQFF. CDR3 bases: TGTGCCACTGGGACGGCTAACAATGAGCAGTTCTTC.

The CDR3 here is CASSFVGTSGGNEQFF. CDR3 nucleotides: TGTGCCAGCAGTTTTGTGGGGACTAGCGGGGGGAATGAGCAGTTCTTC. V is TRBV11-2 and J is TRBJ2-1; 15 positions agree with TRBD2. This CDR3 contains 16 residues. The V gene's germline CDR1 is SGHAT and CDR2 FQNNGV. V trimming: 6 bases; J trimming: 7 bases; junction bases outside the gene matches: 7.

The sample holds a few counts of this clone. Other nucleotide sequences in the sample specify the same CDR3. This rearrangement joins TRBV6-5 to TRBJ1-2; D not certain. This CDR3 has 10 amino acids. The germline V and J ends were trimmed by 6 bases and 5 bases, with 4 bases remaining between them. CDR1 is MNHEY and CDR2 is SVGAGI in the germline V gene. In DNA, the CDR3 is TGTGCCAGCAGGGATTATGGCTACACCTTC. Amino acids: CASRDYGYTF.

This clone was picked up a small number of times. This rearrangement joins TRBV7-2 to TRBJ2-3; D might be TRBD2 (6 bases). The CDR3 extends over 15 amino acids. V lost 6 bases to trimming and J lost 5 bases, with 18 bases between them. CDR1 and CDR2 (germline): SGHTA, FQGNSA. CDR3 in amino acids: CASRGPGLEQDTQYF. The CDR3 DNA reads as TGTGCCAGCAGAGGACCGGGACTGGAACAAGATACGCAGTATTTT. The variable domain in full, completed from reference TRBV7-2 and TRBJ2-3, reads GAGVSQSPSNKVTEKGKDVELRCDPISGHTALYWYRQSLGQGLEFLIYFQGNSAPDKSGLPSDRFSAERTGGSVSTLTIQRTQQEDSAVYLCASRGPGLEQDTQYFGPGTRLTVL.

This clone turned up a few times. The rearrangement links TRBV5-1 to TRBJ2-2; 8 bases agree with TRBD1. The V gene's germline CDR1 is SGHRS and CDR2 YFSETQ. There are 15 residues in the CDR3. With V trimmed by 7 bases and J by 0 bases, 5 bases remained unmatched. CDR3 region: CASGDRGANTGELFF. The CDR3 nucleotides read TGCGCCAGCGGCGACAGGGGCGCGAACACCGGGGAGCTGTTTTTT.

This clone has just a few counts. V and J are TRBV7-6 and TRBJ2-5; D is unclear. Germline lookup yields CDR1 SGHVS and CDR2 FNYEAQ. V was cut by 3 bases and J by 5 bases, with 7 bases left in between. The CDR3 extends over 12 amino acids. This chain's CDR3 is CASSLQQETQYF. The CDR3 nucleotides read TGTGCCAGCAGCTTGCAGCAGGAGACCCAGTACTTC.

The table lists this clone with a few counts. The CDR3 loop reads CASRVAWGGETQYF. The CDR3 nucleotides read TGCGCCAGCAGAGTTGCGTGGGGAGGGGAGACCCAGTACTTC. V and J are TRBV10-2 and TRBJ2-5; 7 bases are shared with TRBD2. In germline, CDR1 is WSHSY, CDR2 SAAADI. The CDR3 runs to 14 residues. After removal of 6 bases from V and 5 bases from J, the junction contained 9 bases not matched to a gene.